These 21 T cell receptor beta chains originate from one sample sequenced in a study of identical twins. One entry per CDR3 protein, called by TCRdb with MiXCR from the 5' RACE reads. This table has roughly 150,000 distinct CDR3 sequences, around 3.5% appearing once. The specimen sequenced was memory T cells sorted from blood. All receptors derive from a young man in good health.

This clonotype was counted at least ten times. The chain employs TRBV20-1 and TRBJ2-5; possible D gene TRBD1, 5 bases. The CDR3 covers 13 residues. V lost 3 bases, J lost 5 bases, and 13 bases lay in between. Germline V gives CDR1 DFQATT, CDR2 SNEGSKA (reference sequence). CDR3 bases: TGCAGTGCTAGCAGGGTGATGGGGGAGACCCAGTACTTC. It yields the protein CSASRVMGETQYF.

This clonotype was found many times. The CDR3 coding sequence is TGCAGCGCCTCCACCCCATCAGGACTGAACACTGAAGCTTTCTTT. It translates to CSASTPSGLNTEAFF. V gene TRBV29-1 combines with J gene TRBJ1-1; the D is unclear. This CDR3 comprises 15 residues. V lost 7 bases, J lost 0 bases, and 18 bases lay in between. From germline, CDR1 is SQVTM and CDR2 ANQGSEA.

The table lists this clonotype with many counts. The chain uses TRBV5-6 and TRBJ2-7; no reliable D call. The length of the CDR3 is 14 residues. Germline assignment: CDR1 SGHDT and CDR2 YYEEEE. V was shortened by 1 base and J by 5 bases, with 13 bases between the two germline ends. This chain's CDR3 is CASSLSIGPDEQYV. DNA for the CDR3: TGTGCCAGCAGCTTGAGCATAGGGCCGGACGAGCAGTACGTC.

This clonotype was observed a few times. V gene TRBV7-3 combines with J gene TRBJ2-2; the match to TRBD1 covers 7 bases. V was pared by 5 bases and J by 4 bases, with 4 bases of the junction left unmatched. The CDR3 covers 14 residues. CDR1 is SGHTA and CDR2 is FQGTGA in the germline V gene. The CDR3 DNA reads as TGTGCCAGCAGCACGACAGGGACCACCGGGGAGCTGTTTTTT. This encodes CASSTTGTTGELFF.

This clonotype came up many times. The CDR3 coding sequence is TGCAGTGCCATGGGACAGGGGACCTACGAGCAGTACTTC. Translating gives CSAMGQGTYEQYF. This rearrangement joins TRBV20-1 to TRBJ2-7, with 10 positions matching TRBD1. The CDR3 is 13 amino acids. Per germline, CDR1 DFQATT and CDR2 SNEGSKA (reference sequence). V gave up 6 bases and J gave up 2 bases; unmatched junction bases: 4.

Many counts were recorded for this clonotype. This chain joins TRBV20-1 and TRBJ1-2; D call uncertain. Trimming pared 5 bases from V and 7 bases from J, leaving 20 bases between. The CDR3 runs 14 residues. Germline lookup yields CDR1 DFQATT and CDR2 SNEGSKA (reference sequence). DNA of the CDR3: TGCAGTGCTCCCACTAGCCTCGTAGGAAGTGGCTACACCTTC. Amino acid sequence: CSAPTSLVGSGYTF.

This clonotype has a count of ten or more. The J gene is TRBJ2-3, the V gene TRBV9, with 10 bases that match TRBD2. Germline CDR1 reads SGDLS; CDR2 reads YYNGEE. The CDR3 covers 18 residues. The ends lost 0 bases at V and 6 bases at J; junction bases unmatched: 13. CDR3 in DNA: TGTGCCAGCAGCGTAGGCCTAGGGGTGAGCGGGAGGGCGGATACGCAGTATTTT. Its protein is CASSVGLGVSGRADTQYF.

As DNA, the CDR3 is TGCAGTGCAGGAGAGCGGGAGTCTCTTTACAATGAGCAGTTCTTC. It translates to CSAGERESLYNEQFF. The V gene is TRBV20-1, the J gene TRBJ2-1; 8 positions match TRBD2. J was trimmed by 4 bases and V by 6 bases; bases with no gene match: 11. The CDR3 has 15 residues. The V gene's germline CDR1 is DFQATT and CDR2 SNEGSKA (reference sequence).

This clonotype has a count of ten or more. The rearrangement joins TRBV20-1 to TRBJ2-1, with D unresolved. The CDR3 runs to 16 residues. The germline V and J ends were trimmed by 6 bases and 3 bases, with 21 bases remaining between them. Per the germline V gene, CDR1 is DFQATT and CDR2 is SNEGSKA (reference sequence). This CDR3 is CSAPDTRTASYNEQFF. CDR3 bases: TGCAGTGCCCCAGATACGCGCACGGCCAGCTACAATGAGCAGTTCTTC.

This clonotype was seen at least ten times. The V and J genes are TRBV5-1 and TRBJ1-2, with 9 bases identical to TRBD1. Germline V gene data show CDR1 as SGHRS and CDR2 as YFSETQ. J gave up 2 bases and V 3 bases, and 5 bases lay outside the gene matches. This CDR3 is 15 amino acids long. As DNA, the CDR3 is TGCGCCAGCAGCTCGGGACAGGGATTCAACTATGGCTACACCTTC. Protein product: CASSSGQGFNYGYTF.

In this sample, this clonotype turned up many times. The CDR3 DNA reads TGTGCCAGCAGCTTGACCCGACTAGCGGGAAATGAGCAGTTCTTC. Translated, it gives CASSLTRLAGNEQFF. This chain joins TRBV7-2 and TRBJ2-1, with 11 positions matching TRBD2. J gave up 7 bases and V 3 bases, and 5 bases lay outside the gene matches. The CDR3 has 15 amino acids. Germline CDR1 reads SGHTA; CDR2 reads FQGNSA.

This clonotype was recorded a few times. The chain carries TRBV30 and TRBJ2-2; D perhaps matches TRBD1 (6 bases). Trimming shortened V by 3 bases and J by 0 bases, and 11 bases separated the two germline ends. CDR3 length: 15 residues. Germline V gene sequence: CDR1 GTSNPN, CDR2 SVGIG (reference sequence). The CDR3 region is CAWRGDTSNTGELFF. CDR3 nucleotides: TGTGCCTGGAGGGGGGACACCTCGAACACCGGGGAGCTGTTTTTT.

In this sample, this clonotype turned up many times. J is TRBJ2-1 and V is TRBV7-9, with 10 bases matching TRBD1. This CDR3 has 16 amino acids. The V gene end was trimmed by 5 bases and the J gene end by 5 bases; junction bases not matched to a gene: 9. Germline V gene lookup returns CDR1 SEHNR and CDR2 FQNEAQ (reference sequence). In DNA, the CDR3 is TGTGCCAGCAGCAATAGGGACAGGGGCTATAACAATGAGCAGTTCTTC. Translated: CASSNRDRGYNNEQFF.

This clonotype was seen repeatedly, ten times or more. The genes are TRBV29-1 and TRBJ2-7; D possibly corresponds to TRBD2 (6 bases). Germline V lookup: CDR1 SQVTM, CDR2 ANQGSEA. Trimming took 6 bases from V and 2 from J, leaving 17 bases between them. CDR3 size: 14 residues. The CDR3 nucleotides read TGCAGCGTGCTGTCGCGGGGTAGAACCTACGAGCAGTACTTC. It specifies CSVLSRGRTYEQYF.

This clonotype showed up many times. This chain links TRBV7-9 with TRBJ2-5; no definite D call. The CDR3 covers 15 residues. With 1 base removed from V and 5 bases from J, the gap between germline ends came to 14 bases. Germline assignment: CDR1 SEHNR and CDR2 FQNEAQ (reference sequence). The DNA of the CDR3 is TGTGCCAGCAGCTTAGTGAGTCGTGCTCTGGAGACCCAGTACTTC. Amino acid sequence: CASSLVSRALETQYF. The complete variable domain, with remaining parts taken from reference TRBV7-9 and TRBJ2-5, reads DTGVSQNPRHKITKRGQNVTFRCDPISEHNRLYWYRQTLGQGPEFLTYFQNEAQLEKSRLLSDRFSAERPKGSFSTLEIQRTEQGDSAMYLCASSLVSRALETQYFGPGTRLLVL.

This clonotype was counted at least ten times. This sequence joins TRBV4-1 and TRBJ2-5; maybe TRBD2 (6 bases). Per the germline V gene, CDR1 is MGHRA and CDR2 is YSYEKL. V lost 6 bases to trimming and J lost 2 bases, with 16 bases between them. The CDR3 consists of 15 residues. The CDR3 loop is CASRARPGVQETQYF. The CDR3 region has the DNA TGCGCCAGCAGGGCGAGGCCGGGGGTTCAAGAGACCCAGTACTTC.

This chain links TRBV18 with TRBJ2-7; 8 bases agree with TRBD2. CDR1 and CDR2 from the germline V gene are KGHSH and LQKENI. The CDR3 sequence is 15 residues long. Losses at the gene ends were 3 bases for V and 3 bases for J; bases not matched to a gene: 7. CDR3 nucleotide sequence: TGTGCCAGCTCACCCAGGACTAGCAAACTCTACGAGCAGTACTTC. Its translation is CASSPRTSKLYEQYF. Full variable domain (missing parts from reference TRBV18 and TRBJ2-7): NAGVMQNPRHLVRRRGQEARLRCSPMKGHSHVYWYRQLPEEGLKFMVYLQKENIIDESGMPKERFSAEFPKEGPSILRIQQVVRGDSAAYFCASSPRTSKLYEQYFGPGTRLTVT.

This clonotype was seen ten or more times. This chain uses TRBV28 with TRBJ2-2; the match to TRBD2 covers 15 bases. This CDR3 spans 19 amino acids. The germline CDR1 and CDR2 sequences are MDHEN and SYDVKM. The trim removed 8 bases at V and 6 bases at J, leaving 16 bases unmatched. The CDR3 here is CASVTPRTSGRAPPGELFF. The DNA of the CDR3 is TGTGCCAGCGTTACCCCCAGGACTAGCGGGAGGGCCCCCCCCGGGGAGCTGTTTTTT.

This clonotype was seen ten or more times. The V call is TRBV29-1, the J call TRBJ1-2; D not certain. The CDR3 is 16 residues long. Deletions cut 6 bases from V and 0 bases from J, with 20 bases between. The germline CDR1 and CDR2 sequences are SQVTM and ANQGSEA. CDR3 sequence: CSVNEARLKANYGYTF. The CDR3 DNA reads TGCAGCGTAAACGAGGCGAGATTAAAAGCTAACTATGGCTACACCTTC.

In its sample, this clonotype was seen many times. The chain has TRBV7-2 and TRBJ2-3, with no clear D. The length of the CDR3 is 11 residues. Germline CDR1 and CDR2: SGHTA and FQGNSA. V was pared by 6 bases and J by 6 bases, with 7 bases between. CDR3 nucleotide sequence: TGTGCCAGCAGGGCGGTGGATACGCAGTATTTT. It specifies CASRAVDTQYF. Full variable domain (outside the CDR3, taken from reference TRBV7-2 and TRBJ2-3): GAGVSQSPSNKVTEKGKDVELRCDPISGHTALYWYRQSLGQGLEFLIYFQGNSAPDKSGLPSDRFSAERTGGSVSTLTIQRTQQEDSAVYLCASRAVDTQYFGPGTRLTVL.

This clonotype came up many times. The rearrangement links TRBV6-1 to TRBJ2-5, with 9 bases fitting TRBD1. The CDR3 is made up of 15 amino acids. The germline V gene has CDR1 MNHNS and CDR2 SASEGT. The J segment lost 4 bases and the V segment lost 5 bases, leaving 8 bases of the junction unmatched. The CDR3 spells CASSRGGTGLETQYF. In nucleotides, the CDR3 is TGTGCCAGCAGTCGAGGCGGGACAGGGCTAGAGACCCAGTACTTC.